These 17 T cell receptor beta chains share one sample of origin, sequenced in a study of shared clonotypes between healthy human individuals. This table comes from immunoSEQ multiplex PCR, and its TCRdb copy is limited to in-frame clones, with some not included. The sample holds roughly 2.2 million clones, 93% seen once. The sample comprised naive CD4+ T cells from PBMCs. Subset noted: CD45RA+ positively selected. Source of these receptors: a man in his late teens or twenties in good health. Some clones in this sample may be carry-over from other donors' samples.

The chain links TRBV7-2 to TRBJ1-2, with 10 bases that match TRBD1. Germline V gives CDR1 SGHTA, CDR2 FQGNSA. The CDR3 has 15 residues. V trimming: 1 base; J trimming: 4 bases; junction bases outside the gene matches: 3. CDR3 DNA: TGTGCCAGCAGCTTAGAGACAGGGGGCGGCTATGGCTACACCTTC. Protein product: CASSLETGGGYGYTF.

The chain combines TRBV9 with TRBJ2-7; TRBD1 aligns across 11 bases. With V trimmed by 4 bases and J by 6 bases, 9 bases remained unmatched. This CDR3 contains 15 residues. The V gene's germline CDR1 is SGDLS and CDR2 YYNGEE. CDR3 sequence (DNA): TGTGCCAGCAGCACCCTCGGGACAGGGGGAGGCGAGCAGTACTTC. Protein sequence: CASSTLGTGGGEQYF.

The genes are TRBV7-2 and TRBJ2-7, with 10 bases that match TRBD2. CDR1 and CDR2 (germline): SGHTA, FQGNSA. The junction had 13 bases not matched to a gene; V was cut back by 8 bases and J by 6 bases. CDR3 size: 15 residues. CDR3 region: CASRTGLAGVGEQYF. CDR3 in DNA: TGTGCCAGCCGGACCGGCCTAGCGGGAGTGGGCGAGCAGTACTTC.

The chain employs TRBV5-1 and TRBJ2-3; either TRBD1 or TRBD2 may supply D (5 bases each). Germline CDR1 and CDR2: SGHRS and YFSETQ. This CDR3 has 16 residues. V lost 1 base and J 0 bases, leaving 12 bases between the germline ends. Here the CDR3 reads CASSLSGHTSTDTQYF. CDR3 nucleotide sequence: TGCGCCAGCAGCTTGAGCGGACATACTAGCACAGATACGCAGTATTTT.

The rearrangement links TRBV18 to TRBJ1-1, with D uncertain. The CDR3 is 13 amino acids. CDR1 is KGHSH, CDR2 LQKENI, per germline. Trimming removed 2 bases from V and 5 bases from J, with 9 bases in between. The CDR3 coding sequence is TGTGCCAGCTCACCAATCGTAAGGACTGAAGCTTTCTTT. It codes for CASSPIVRTEAFF.

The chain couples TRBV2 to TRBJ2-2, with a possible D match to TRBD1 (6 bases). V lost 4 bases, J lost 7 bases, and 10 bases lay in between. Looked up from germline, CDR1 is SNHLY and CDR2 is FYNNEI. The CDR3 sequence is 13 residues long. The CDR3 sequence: CASSVKGHGELFF. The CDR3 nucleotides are TGTGCCAGCAGTGTAAAGGGACACGGGGAGCTGTTTTTT.

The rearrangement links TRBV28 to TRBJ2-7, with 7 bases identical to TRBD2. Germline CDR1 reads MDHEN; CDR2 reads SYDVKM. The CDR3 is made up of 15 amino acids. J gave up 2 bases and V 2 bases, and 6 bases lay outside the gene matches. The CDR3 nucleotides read TGTGCCAGCAGTTTAGATCTAGCGGAGCCCTACGAGCAGTACTTC. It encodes CASSLDLAEPYEQYF. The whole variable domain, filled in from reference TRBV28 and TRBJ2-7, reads DVKVTQSSRYLVKRTGEKVFLECVQDMDHENMFWYRQDPGLGLRLIYFSYDVKMKEKGDIPEGYSVSREKKERFSLILESASTNQTSMYLCASSLDLAEPYEQYFGPGTRLTVT.

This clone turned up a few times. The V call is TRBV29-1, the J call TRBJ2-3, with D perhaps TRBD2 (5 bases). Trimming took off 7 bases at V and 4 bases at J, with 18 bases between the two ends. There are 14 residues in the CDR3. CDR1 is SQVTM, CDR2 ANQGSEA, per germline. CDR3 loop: CSAPRVGVADTQYF. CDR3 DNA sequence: TGCAGCGCCCCCCGGGTGGGAGTCGCAGATACGCAGTATTTT.

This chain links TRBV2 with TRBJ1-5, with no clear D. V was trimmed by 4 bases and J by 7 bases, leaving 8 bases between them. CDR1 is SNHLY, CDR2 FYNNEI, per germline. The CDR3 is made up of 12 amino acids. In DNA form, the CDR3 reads TGTGCCAGCAGTGTTGGCGGCCAGCCCCAGCATTTT. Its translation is CASSVGGQPQHF.

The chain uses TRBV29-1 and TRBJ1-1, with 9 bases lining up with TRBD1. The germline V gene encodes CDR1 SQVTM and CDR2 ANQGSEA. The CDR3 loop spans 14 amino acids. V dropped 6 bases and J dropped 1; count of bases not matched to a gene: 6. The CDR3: CSVDRGFWNTEAFF. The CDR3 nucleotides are TGCAGCGTAGACAGGGGGTTTTGGAACACTGAAGCTTTCTTT.

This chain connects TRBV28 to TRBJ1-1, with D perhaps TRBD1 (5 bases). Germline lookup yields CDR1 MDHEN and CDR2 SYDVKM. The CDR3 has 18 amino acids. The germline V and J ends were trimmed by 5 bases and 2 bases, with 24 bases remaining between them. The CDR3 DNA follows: TGTGCCAGCAGTCTTAACAGGTTCCGGCAAAACACAAACACTGAAGCTTTCTTT. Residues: CASSLNRFRQNTNTEAFF.

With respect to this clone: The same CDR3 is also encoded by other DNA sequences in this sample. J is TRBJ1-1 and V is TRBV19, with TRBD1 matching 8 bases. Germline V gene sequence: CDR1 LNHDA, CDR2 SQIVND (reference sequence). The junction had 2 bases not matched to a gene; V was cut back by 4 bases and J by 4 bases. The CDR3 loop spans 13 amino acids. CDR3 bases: TGTGCCAGTAGTACAACAGGGGGCACTGAAGCTTTCTTT. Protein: CASSTTGGTEAFF.

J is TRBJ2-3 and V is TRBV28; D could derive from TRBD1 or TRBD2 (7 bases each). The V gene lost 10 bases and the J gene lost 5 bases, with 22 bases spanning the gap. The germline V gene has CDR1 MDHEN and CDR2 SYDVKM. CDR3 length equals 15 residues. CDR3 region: CATQGGSVTEDTQYF. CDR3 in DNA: TGTGCCACCCAGGGGGGGAGCGTGACCGAAGATACGCAGTATTTT. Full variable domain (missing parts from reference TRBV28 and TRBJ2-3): DVKVTQSSRYLVKRTGEKVFLECVQDMDHENMFWYRQDPGLGLRLIYFSYDVKMKEKGDIPEGYSVSREKKERFSLILESASTNQTSMYLCATQGGSVTEDTQYFGPGTRLTVL.

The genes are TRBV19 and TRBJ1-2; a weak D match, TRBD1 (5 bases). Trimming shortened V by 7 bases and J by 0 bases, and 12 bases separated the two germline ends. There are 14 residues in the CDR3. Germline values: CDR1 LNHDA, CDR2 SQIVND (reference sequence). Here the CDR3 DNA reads TGTGCCAGTACCGCTGAGACAGCTAACTATGGCTACACCTTC. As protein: CASTAETANYGYTF.

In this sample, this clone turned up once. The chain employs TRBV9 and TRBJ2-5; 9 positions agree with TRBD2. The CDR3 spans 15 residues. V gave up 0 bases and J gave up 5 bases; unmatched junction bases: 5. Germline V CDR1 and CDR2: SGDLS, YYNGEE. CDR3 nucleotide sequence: TGTGCCAGCAGCGTAGTGGGGACTAGCCTCGAGACCCAGTACTTC. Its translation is CASSVVGTSLETQYF.

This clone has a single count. The CDR3 spells CASSEQGVLPYEQYF. The CDR3 DNA reads as TGTGCCAGCAGTGAACAGGGGGTTCTTCCCTACGAGCAGTACTTC. The chain couples TRBV6-1 to TRBJ2-7; 7 nucleotides line up with TRBD1. CDR1 and CDR2 (germline): MNHNS, SASEGT. The CDR3 is 15 amino acids. V shed 2 bases and J 2 bases; nucleotides not matched to a gene: 6.

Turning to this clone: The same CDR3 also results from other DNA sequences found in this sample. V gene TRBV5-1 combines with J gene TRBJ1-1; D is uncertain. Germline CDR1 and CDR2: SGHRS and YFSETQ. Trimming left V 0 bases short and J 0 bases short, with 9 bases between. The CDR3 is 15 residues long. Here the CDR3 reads CASSLGQLMNTEAFF. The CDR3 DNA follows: TGCGCCAGCAGCTTGGGTCAGCTAATGAACACTGAAGCTTTCTTT. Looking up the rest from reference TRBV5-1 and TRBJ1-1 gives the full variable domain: KAGVTQTPRYLIKTRGQQVTLSCSPISGHRSVSWYQQTPGQGLQFLFEYFSETQRNKGNFPGRFSGRQFSNSRSEMNVSTLELGDSALYLCASSLGQLMNTEAFFGQGTRLTVV.